A single sample gave rise to the 20 T cell receptor beta chains below, sequenced in a study of identical twins. TCRdb analysed the 5' RACE reads with MiXCR anew, one entry per CDR3 protein. The table has about 660,000 distinct CDR3 sequences, less than 10% seen once. The same data also contributed to another study, on yellow fever vaccine responses in identical twins.

Sequencing was carried out using PBMCs. These receptors were taken from a woman between 18 and 29 years old in good health.

This clonotype occurred many times. CDR3 sequence reads: CASVGTSGSSDTQYF. In DNA, the CDR3 is TGCGCCAGCGTAGGGACTAGCGGGAGCTCAGATACGCAGTATTTT. This chain connects TRBV5-1 to TRBJ2-3, with 14 nucleotides matching TRBD2. Germline loops: CDR1 SGHRS, CDR2 YFSETQ. The CDR3 runs 15 residues. The J segment lost 4 bases and the V segment lost 7 bases, leaving 5 bases of the junction unmatched. The full variable domain, with the rest looked up from reference TRBV5-1 and TRBJ2-3, is KAGVTQTPRYLIKTRGQQVTLSCSPISGHRSVSWYQQTPGQGLQFLFEYFSETQRNKGNFPGRFSGRQFSNSRSEMNVSTLELGDSALYLCASVGTSGSSDTQYFGPGTRLTVL.

The chain employs TRBV20-1 and TRBJ2-7; the D gene is possibly TRBD2 (7 bases). The CDR3 is 14 amino acids. V was shortened by 5 bases and J by 3 bases, with 17 bases between the two germline ends. CDR1 and CDR2 (germline): DFQATT, SNEGSKA (reference sequence). CDR3: CSAFEGEGDYEQYF. CDR3 bases: TGCAGTGCTTTCGAAGGGGAGGGGGACTACGAGCAGTACTTC.

The rearrangement uses TRBV15 and TRBJ2-3; TRBD1 agrees at 8 bases. Losses at the gene ends were 0 bases for V and 6 bases for J; bases not matched to a gene: 5. The CDR3 spans 15 residues. Germline V gene data show CDR1 as LNHNV and CDR2 as YYDKDF (reference sequence). The CDR3 here is CATSRERSGGDTQYF. DNA for the CDR3: TGTGCCACCAGCAGAGAGAGATCAGGGGGCGATACGCAGTATTTT.

The chain combines TRBV10-3 with TRBJ2-2; D possibly corresponds to TRBD2 (5 bases). Deletions cut 1 base from V and 1 base from J, with 13 bases between. The CDR3 contains 17 residues. Per germline, CDR1 ENHRY and CDR2 SYGVKD. CDR3 sequence: CAISELRKDLNTGELFF. The CDR3 nucleotides are TGTGCCATCAGTGAGTTACGGAAGGACTTGAACACCGGGGAGCTGTTTTTT.

The chain uses TRBV20-1 and TRBJ1-2, with 7 bases lining up with TRBD1. Trimming cost V 5 bases and J 8 bases; bases outside gene matches: 11. CDR1 is DFQATT and CDR2 is SNEGSKA in the germline V gene (reference sequence). This CDR3 has 13 residues. The CDR3 DNA follows: TGCAGTGCTCGCGACGACAGGGAAAGAGGCTACACCTTC. Protein product: CSARDDRERGYTF.

V is TRBV13 and J is TRBJ1-1; 8 nucleotides align to TRBD1. Germline-derived CDR1 and CDR2 are PRHDT and FYEKMQ (reference sequence). CDR3 length: 15 amino acids. V shed 6 bases and J 0 bases; nucleotides not matched to a gene: 6. CDR3 sequence reads: CASSPQGGLNTEAFF. The DNA of the CDR3 is TGTGCCAGCAGTCCACAGGGGGGACTGAACACTGAAGCTTTCTTT.

This clonotype turned up a few times. V usage is TRBV20-1 and J usage is TRBJ1-1; D unclear. The CDR3 contains 13 residues. V dropped 5 bases and J dropped 3 bases, with 13 bases sitting between them. Germline-derived CDR1 and CDR2 are DFQATT and SNEGSKA (reference sequence). CDR3 bases: TGCAGTGCTTGTCTAGCCGGGGACACTGAAGCTTTCTTT. It is translated as CSACLAGDTEAFF.

This clonotype was detected many times. The chain employs TRBV14 and TRBJ2-3; D gene ambiguous. The V end was cut by 4 bases, the J end by 2 bases, with 16 bases between. The CDR3 is made up of 16 amino acids. Germline V gene sequence: CDR1 SGHDN, CDR2 FVKESK. The CDR3: CASSPSGIRNTDTQYF. The CDR3 nucleotides are TGTGCCAGCAGCCCAAGTGGTATCCGAAACACAGATACGCAGTATTTT.

Only a few counts were recorded for this clonotype. V usage is TRBV30 and J usage is TRBJ2-7; 7 positions agree with TRBD1. Unmatched junction bases numbered 6, after V lost 5 bases and J lost 5 bases. CDR1 and CDR2 from the germline V gene are GTSNPN and SVGIG (reference sequence). This CDR3 spans 12 amino acids. This chain's CDR3 is CAWEEGGHEQYF. Here the CDR3 DNA reads TGTGCCTGGGAAGAAGGGGGCCACGAGCAGTACTTC.

The chain employs TRBV4-1 and TRBJ1-4; TRBD1 might be the D (6 bases). This CDR3 comprises 17 residues. The germline CDR1 and CDR2 sequences are MGHRA and YSYEKL. The V and J ends lost 4 bases and 4 bases respectively, with 19 bases between them. CDR3 DNA sequence: TGCGCCAGCAGCCTTAACCGGGGCGGAGGGGGTAATGAAAAACTGTTTTTT. Translating it yields CASSLNRGGGGNEKLFF.

This clonotype was seen at least ten times. The chain is built from TRBV20-1 and TRBJ1-2; D perhaps matches TRBD1 (5 bases). CDR3 size: 14 residues. V was pared by 3 bases and J by 5 bases, with 16 bases between. CDR1 and CDR2 (germline): DFQATT, SNEGSKA (reference sequence). The CDR3 DNA reads TGCAGTGCTAGGGGGGTTCGACGGGGGTATGGCTACACCTTC. It translates to CSARGVRRGYGYTF.

This clonotype has only a few counts. The chain recombines TRBV3-1 with TRBJ2-5; no definite D call. CDR1 is LGHDT, CDR2 YNNKEL, per germline (reference sequence). Trimming pared 3 bases from V and 4 bases from J, leaving 6 bases between. The CDR3 is 12 amino acids. Written as DNA, the CDR3 is TGTGCCAGCAGCCACCCCAGAGAGACCCAGTACTTC. Residues: CASSHPRETQYF.

This clonotype was counted between two and nine times. V gene TRBV20-1 combines with J gene TRBJ1-2, with TRBD1 identical over 7 bases. Germline V gene data show CDR1 as DFQATT and CDR2 as SNEGSKA (reference sequence). J was trimmed by 1 base and V by 6 bases; bases with no gene match: 8. The CDR3 is 14 amino acids. DNA for the CDR3: TGCAGTGCCAAAAGACAGGGTTATAACTATGGCTACACCTTC. This translates into CSAKRQGYNYGYTF.

The chain uses TRBV7-2 and TRBJ2-5; weak D call: TRBD1 (6 bases). Germline V gene lookup returns CDR1 SGHTA and CDR2 FQGNSA. Trimming removed 4 bases from V and 0 bases from J, with 9 bases in between. The CDR3 spans 14 residues. The CDR3 protein is CASSYGTYQETQYF. CDR3 in DNA: TGTGCCAGCAGCTACGGGACATACCAAGAGACCCAGTACTTC.

CDR3 sequence reads: CASSLRTGRDYEQYF. DNA of the CDR3: TGTGCCAGCAGCTTAAGGACAGGGAGGGACTACGAGCAGTACTTC. The gene calls are TRBV7-6 and TRBJ2-7, with a possible D match to TRBD1 (8 bases). Germline V lookup: CDR1 SGHVS, CDR2 FNYEAQ. With 2 bases removed from V and 3 bases from J, the gap between germline ends came to 14 bases. This CDR3 spans 15 amino acids. Full variable domain (remainder filled in from reference TRBV7-6 and TRBJ2-7): GAGVSQSPRYKVTKRGQDVALRCDPISGHVSLYWYRQALGQGPEFLTYFNYEAQQDKSGLPNDRFSAERPEGSISTLTIQRTEQRDSAMYRCASSLRTGRDYEQYFGPGTRLTVT.

This clonotype appeared many times. The chain links TRBV15 to TRBJ2-1, with TRBD2 identical over 9 bases. CDR1 is LNHNV and CDR2 is YYDKDF in the germline V gene (reference sequence). This CDR3 has 15 residues. Trimming took 5 bases from V and 3 from J; bases not matched to a gene: 5. The CDR3 DNA is TGTGCCACCAGCGTAGAGCGGGGGGTCTACAATGAGCAGTTCTTC. This codes for CATSVERGVYNEQFF.

The sample holds a few counts of this clonotype. CDR3 nucleotide sequence: TGTGCCAGCAGCCACAAACTAGCGGAGCAGTTCTTC. This gives the protein CASSHKLAEQFF. V and J are TRBV3-1 and TRBJ2-1; the match to TRBD2 covers 7 bases. J gave up 10 bases and V 3 bases, and 3 bases lay outside the gene matches. Germline loops: CDR1 LGHDT, CDR2 YNNKEL (reference sequence). The CDR3 contains 12 residues.

The table lists this clonotype with a few counts. The chain combines TRBV7-2 with TRBJ2-1, with 8 positions matching TRBD1. Trimming at V came to 2 bases and at J to 7 bases, leaving 7 bases not matched to a gene. Germline V lookup: CDR1 SGHTA, CDR2 FQGNSA. The CDR3 loop spans 15 amino acids. The CDR3 DNA follows: TGTGCCAGCAGCTTATCAGCAGGGGGCAAGAATGAGCAGTTCTTC. This encodes CASSLSAGGKNEQFF. Full variable domain (missing parts from reference TRBV7-2 and TRBJ2-1): GAGVSQSPSNKVTEKGKDVELRCDPISGHTALYWYRQSLGQGLEFLIYFQGNSAPDKSGLPSDRFSAERTGGSVSTLTIQRTQQEDSAVYLCASSLSAGGKNEQFFGPGTRLTVL.

This clonotype was observed a few times. This chain joins TRBV5-1 and TRBJ2-5; D uncertain. V lost 0 bases and J lost 4, with 7 bases in between. The CDR3 is 13 amino acids. Germline loops: CDR1 SGHRS, CDR2 YFSETQ. The DNA of the CDR3 is TGCGCCAGCAGCTTGGAGAGAGTAGAGACCCAGTACTTC. Encoded protein: CASSLERVETQYF.

This clonotype was seen at least ten times. The chain links TRBV11-1 to TRBJ1-5; D is undetermined. The V and J ends lost 0 bases and 2 bases respectively, with 17 bases between them. This CDR3 has 18 residues. Germline V gives CDR1 SGHAT, CDR2 FQDESV (reference sequence). The CDR3 DNA follows: TGTGCCAGCAGCTTAGCCGGGCCCACTGAGTCGGGCAATCAGCCCCAGCATTTT. Amino acids: CASSLAGPTESGNQPQHF.